Each of the 14 T cell receptor beta chains below was sequenced from the same sample in a study of CXCR3-negative and CXCR3-positive naive CD8 T cells. General study points: Naive cells that were CXCR3-positive had more hydrophobic TRB CDR3s (compared with CXCR3-negative naive cells).

No cognate antigen is known for these TCRs. It was by 5' RACE with UMI labels that the TRB cDNA libraries were prepared. With the 5' RACE reads reprocessed, TCRdb shows one record per CDR3 protein and no DNA. Here the sample table reports some 150,000 distinct CDR3 sequences. The sample taken for sequencing was naive CXCR3+ CD8+ T cells from blood. Subset reported: CD45RO-CCR7+CD27+CD95- naive CD8+ T cells expressing CXCR3 (TNR3+). Receptors originate from a human donor in good health. Some clones in this sample may be carry-over from other donors' samples.

The J gene is TRBJ1-1, the V gene TRBV28. The germline V gene encodes CDR1 MDHEN and CDR2 SYDVKM. This CDR3 comprises 15 residues. The CDR3 reads CASSLWTHMNTEAFF.

The V call is TRBV4-1, the J call TRBJ2-7. The germline gives CDR1 MGHRA, CDR2 YSYEKL. CDR3 length: 14 residues. The CDR3 loop reads CASSPLGVSYEQYF.

CDR3 amino acids: CASRPERELHYGYTF. V and J are TRBV4-3 and TRBJ1-2. The germline CDR1 and CDR2 sequences are LGHNA and YSLEER. There are 15 residues in the CDR3.

This chain connects TRBV6-5 to TRBJ2-1; the TCRdb D gene call, TRBD2, has no DNA to confirm it. The CDR3 loop spans 16 amino acids. In germline, CDR1 is MNHEY, CDR2 SVGAGI. CDR3 loop: CASSYTSGASYNEQFF.

The CDR3 here is CASSFWNTEAFF. The chain links TRBV5-5 to TRBJ1-1. The CDR3 extends over 12 amino acids. In germline, CDR1 is SGHKS, CDR2 YYEKEE (reference sequence).

V is TRBV29-1 and J is TRBJ1-1. Germline lookup yields CDR1 SQVTM and CDR2 ANQGSEA. The CDR3 runs to 12 residues. The CDR3: CSVDMMNTEAFF.

The chain uses TRBV3-1 and TRBJ2-1; the TCRdb call, TRBD1, lacks DNA for checking. This CDR3 is 14 amino acids long. CDR1 LGHDT and CDR2 YNNKEL come from the germline V gene (reference sequence). The CDR3 loop reads CASSFPDRYNEQFF.

V is TRBV7-2 and J is TRBJ2-1. There are 14 residues in the CDR3. Germline loops: CDR1 SGHTA, CDR2 FQGNSA. CDR3 residues: CASRLQEGYNEQFF.

The gene calls are TRBV14 and TRBJ2-7; TCRdb gives TRBD1 as the D gene, but with no DNA this cannot be confirmed. Germline-derived CDR1 and CDR2 are SGHDN and FVKESK. CDR3 size: 15 residues. CDR3 sequence reads: CASSQDRGPYYEQYF.

V and J are TRBV29-1 and TRBJ2-7; TCRdb calls TRBD2, which cannot be checked without DNA. CDR1 is SQVTM and CDR2 is ANQGSEA in the germline V gene. CDR3 size: 13 residues. The CDR3 loop reads CSVWAGLTGEQYF.

This CDR3 reads CSVRQGGFNEQFF. The gene calls are TRBV29-1 and TRBJ2-1; as DNA is missing, the TRBD1 call by TCRdb cannot be tested. The CDR3 is 13 amino acids. In germline, CDR1 is SQVTM, CDR2 ANQGSEA.

The V call is TRBV12-3 or TRBV12-4, the J call TRBJ2-5. The CDR3 sequence is 14 residues long. The CDR3 loop reads CASSQLEYQETQYF.

The chain joins TRBV6-5 to TRBJ2-3; checking the TCRdb D call of TRBD1 is not possible without DNA. Germline CDR1 is MNHEY and CDR2 is SVGAGI. CDR3 size: 14 residues. CDR3 amino acids: CASSPPGYTDTQYF.

This sequence joins TRBV7-9 and TRBJ1-3. This CDR3 has 14 residues. Germline V CDR1 and CDR2: SEHNR, FQNEAQ (reference sequence). The CDR3 reads CASSGVLSGNTIYF.